This TCR beta chain stems from a study of beta chain features in type 1 diabetes. Whole-study findings and limits: More deletions and fewer insertions at VDJ junctions were seen in type 1 diabetes patients.

The CDR3 runs 14 residues. Trimming took 3 bases from V and 1 from J; bases not matched to a gene: 3. Germline values: CDR1 SQVTM, CDR2 ANQGSEA. What was sequenced were expressed TCRB transcripts, since all of the isolated RNA had been reverse transcribed. About 3.6 million reads on average were seen across naive, central memory and regulatory T cell samples. Data came from immunoSEQ multiplex PCR; TCRdb stores just in-frame clones and leaves some out. This sample has 240,000 or so clones, with around 68% found just once. As concerns this clone: What it recognizes is unknown.

Sequencing was performed on naive CD4+ T cells from blood. The receptor's source is a man aged 30-40 years in good health. The chain recombines TRBV29-1 with TRBJ2-3; 8 bases fit TRBD1. The CDR3 reads CSVDPGQGTDTQYF. CDR3 DNA: TGCAGCGTTGACCCGGGACAGGGCACAGATACGCAGTATTTT.